This T cell receptor (beta chain) is drawn from a study of T cells in localized non-small cell lung cancer (dated by TCRdb to 2019 to 2021). Describing the broader study: Comparing tumors with uninvolved tumor-adjacent lungs, the study looked at the T cell repertoires of fewer than 250 patients with early-stage NSCLC. All 250 or so NSCLC patients in the cohort were treatment-naive and had localized lung tumors that were resected. NSCLC patients had a mean age of approximately 70 years, and 129 were male and some 98 female.

TCR beta CDR3 regions were sequenced from DNA using the immunoSEQ Assay. The authors processed their data as follows. T cell density was computed as TCR beta template counts normalized to usable DNA estimated by amplifying housekeeping genes. The preseqR package was used to estimate richness by extrapolating to 400,000 templates for PBMC samples and to 120,000 templates for tissue samples. Clonality was defined as one minus Pielou's evenness. Tissue-enriched TCRs were identified through differential abundance testing performed on productive amino-acid clonotypes, with a minimum total count of 5 and an alpha of 0.1. The Jaccard Index and the Morisita Overlap Index were used to quantify repertoire overlap between compartments. GLIPH clustered TCR beta CDR3s with public tetramer-defined viral CDR3s; viral motifs required at least three viral sequences plus V-gene enrichment. The clones in this table, taken by TCRdb from immuneACCESS, are in-frame only. Not every clone is retained; where verified, under half of the shortfall comes from an unresolved V gene, and the cause of the rest is unknown. The V and J calls and clone size were taken over from that table, and D and trimming were inferred from the DNA. In this sample the table shows about 6,800 clones, about half of which occur a single time. 3% to 4% of the sample lies in the top ten.

Concerning this clone: Its antigen is still unknown. Base quality data are lacking; no much larger clone is found one base away.

The junction carries 10 bases between V and J, which are trimmed by 0 bases and 5 bases respectively. The CDR3 goes from the cysteine to the phenylalanine over 14 residues. The kept DNA is CDR3 alone, 42 bases in frame from the first base. CDR1 LNHNV and CDR2 YYDKDF are derived from the germline V gene (reference sequence). On the study overall, not on this receptor specifically: Higher blood T cell density associated with longer overall survival, while higher adjacent-lung clonality associated with shorter survival. Uninvolved tumor-adjacent lung showed the highest T cell clonality, higher than tumor, which suggests more focused antigenic responses in the uninvolved tumor-adjacent lung. A median of roughly 60 of the top 100 tumor clones turned up in the paired uninvolved adjacent lung, and around 27 of those clones also ranked among the top 100 of that same adjacent lung. Because multi-region sequencing of the tumors was not done, intratumor heterogeneity could not be ruled out. Because the study design was exploratory, TCR variables were selected using unadjusted p-values without false-discovery rate correction.

The specimen comprised lymph node tissue, sampled before any cancer treatment. This TCR derives from a man aged 35-69 years with stage I lung adenocarcinoma. The chain is made from TRBV15 and TRBJ2-5; possibly the D gene is TRBD1, per 5 matching bases. The CDR3 protein sequence reads: CATSRDTGVETQYF. The sequence in DNA is TGTGCCACCAGCAGAGATACAGGTGTGGAGACCCAGTACTTC.